A single sample gave rise to the 4 T cell receptor beta chains below, sequenced in a study of cytomegalovirus exposure and HLA in healthy donors. Assay: immunoSEQ multiplex PCR; the TCRdb copy retains only in-frame clones and omits some. The table includes 90,000 to 130,000 clones, approximately 88% detected once. The specimen was PBMCs. The origin of the receptors is a woman in her 30s in good health and CMV-seropositive.

The CDR3 DNA sequence: TGTGCCAGCGCAGTGGCGGGACAGGGATACACCGGGGAGCTGTTTTTT. It encodes CASAVAGQGYTGELFF. V usage is TRBV7-2 and J usage is TRBJ2-2; 9 nucleotides align to TRBD1. Trimming cost V 8 bases and J 3 bases; bases outside gene matches: 10. Germline lookup yields CDR1 SGHTA and CDR2 FQGNSA. CDR3 length equals 16 residues.

The rearrangement uses TRBV2 and TRBJ1-2; unclear D gene. V gave up 7 bases and J gave up 5 bases, with 17 bases separating them. The CDR3 covers 14 residues. CDR1 is SNHLY and CDR2 is FYNNEI in the germline V gene. The CDR3 DNA reads TGTGCCAGCACCGAGCAGACTTTTCGTTATGGCTACACCTTC. Amino acid sequence: CASTEQTFRYGYTF.

This chain's CDR3 is CASSRDRAHTGELFF. The CDR3 DNA sequence: TGTGCCAGTAGTCGAGACAGGGCGCACACCGGGGAGCTGTTTTTT. The chain has TRBV19 and TRBJ2-2, with TRBD1 matching over 7 bases. CDR1 and CDR2 from the germline V gene are LNHDA and SQIVND (reference sequence). This CDR3 is built from 15 residues. With 5 bases clipped from V and 3 bases from J, the junction kept 6 bases outside the gene matches.

This clone was observed a single time. The chain joins TRBV9 to TRBJ1-2, with unresolved D. The CDR3 is 14 amino acids. V dropped 4 bases and J dropped 4 bases, with 14 bases sitting between them. The germline V gene encodes CDR1 SGDLS and CDR2 YYNGEE. The CDR3 region has the DNA TGTGCCAGCAGCCTCTCCACTTCGGGCTATGGCTACACCTTC. Its protein is CASSLSTSGYGYTF. The variable domain in full, completed from reference TRBV9 and TRBJ1-2, reads DSGVTQTPKHLITATGQRVTLRCSPRSGDLSVYWYQQSLDQGLQFLIQYYNGEERAKGNILERFSAQQFPDLHSELNLSSLELGDSALYFCASSLSTSGYGYTFGSGTRLTVV.